One sample yielded the 22 T cell receptor beta chains listed below, sequenced in a study of blood T cell repertoires in COVID-19. Repertoires were generated with immunoSEQ multiplex PCR, while TCRdb's copy carries only in-frame clones and drops some. The sample has about 270,000 clones, approximately 88% seen once. The source material was peripheral blood. These receptors originate from a man aged 50-59 years with acute or convalescent COVID-19.

The chain carries TRBV29-1 and TRBJ1-2, with 11 nucleotides matching TRBD1. V was pared by 6 bases and J by 6 bases, with 6 bases of the junction left unmatched. The CDR3 contains 13 residues. CDR1 and CDR2 (germline): SQVTM, ANQGSEA. CDR3 bases: TGCAGCGTCCAGGGACAGGGGGTTCATGGCTACACCTTC. The encoded protein is CSVQGQGVHGYTF. The whole variable domain, filled in from reference TRBV29-1 and TRBJ1-2, reads SAVISQKPSRDICQRGTSLTIQCQVDSQVTMMFWYRQQPGQSLTLIATANQGSEATYESGFVIDKFPISRPNLTFSTLTVSNMSPEDSSIYLCSVQGQGVHGYTFGSGTRLTVV.

The V call is TRBV5-1, the J call TRBJ1-6; 9 bases are shared with TRBD1. Germline V gene lookup returns CDR1 SGHRS and CDR2 YFSETQ. V shed 4 bases, J shed 2 bases, and the junction held 4 bases outside the gene matches. This CDR3 is built from 16 residues. In DNA form, the CDR3 reads TGCGCCAGCAGCCCGGACAGGGGCGCCTATAATTCACCCCTCCACTTT. Its protein product is CASSPDRGAYNSPLHF.

The chain recombines TRBV5-5 with TRBJ1-1; tentatively, D is TRBD1 (5 bases). The CDR3 spans 15 residues. Germline CDR1 SGHKS, CDR2 YYEKEE (reference sequence). The V end lost 6 bases, the J end lost 0 bases, and 15 bases lay between the germline ends. CDR3 sequence: CASIPGGRVNTEAFF. The CDR3 region has the DNA TGTGCCAGCATCCCTGGGGGGAGAGTGAACACTGAAGCTTTCTTT.

This rearrangement joins TRBV5-4 to TRBJ2-2, with D possibly being TRBD2 (5 bases). The ends were cut back, 10 bases at V and 6 bases at J, with 19 bases in the middle. Germline V lookup: CDR1 SGHNT, CDR2 YYREEE (reference sequence). CDR3 length: 14 residues. CDR3 region: CASSAAGGAGELFF. In DNA form, the CDR3 reads TGTGCCTCCTCCGCGGCGGGCGGAGCCGGGGAGCTGTTTTTT.

This chain joins TRBV12-3 or TRBV12-4 and TRBJ2-7, with D uncertain. CDR3 length: 12 residues. V dropped 4 bases and J dropped 3 bases, with 7 bases sitting between them. CDR3 sequence reads: CASSSILYEQYF. In DNA form, the CDR3 reads TGTGCCAGCAGTTCTATACTCTACGAGCAGTACTTC.

This chain links TRBV5-4 with TRBJ1-1; 8 bases map to TRBD1. Germline V gives CDR1 SGHNT, CDR2 YYREEE (reference sequence). This CDR3 comprises 16 residues. V lost 2 bases to trimming and J lost 4 bases; unmatched junction nucleotides: 10. The CDR3: CASSFRTGTVPTEAFF. The DNA for the CDR3 is TGTGCCAGCAGCTTTCGGACAGGGACGGTCCCCACTGAAGCTTTCTTT.

For the CDR3, the DNA is TGTGCCAGCATGTGGATCCGAGGTGGGGCCAACGTCCTGACTTTC. Amino acid sequence: CASMWIRGGANVLTF. The V and J genes are TRBV2 and TRBJ2-6; no clear D gene. The CDR3 spans 15 residues. Germline values: CDR1 SNHLY, CDR2 FYNNEI. Trimming stripped 7 bases from V and 3 bases from J, with 13 bases between.

This clone has a count of ten or more. J is TRBJ2-7 and V is TRBV19; D is possibly TRBD2 (7 bases). The CDR3 length is 14 residues. Trimming took off 3 bases at V and 3 bases at J, with 12 bases between the two ends. CDR1 and CDR2 from the germline V gene are LNHDA and SQIVND (reference sequence). The CDR3 DNA is TGTGCCAGTAGTATCCCGGGGGGCGGCTACGAGCAGTACTTC. Encoded protein: CASSIPGGGYEQYF.

The gene calls are TRBV10-2 and TRBJ2-7; D is uncertain. This CDR3 is built from 15 residues. Trimming shortened V by 3 bases and J by 4 bases, and 16 bases separated the two germline ends. CDR1 is WSHSY, CDR2 SAAADI, per germline. The CDR3 DNA is TGCGCCAGCAGTGACCCTAATGAGGCCCGGTACGAGCAGTACTTC. It translates to CASSDPNEARYEQYF.

The CDR3 nucleotides read TGTGCCACCACGGGGGTGGCACAAGAGACCCAGTACTTC. It is translated as CATTGVAQETQYF. This rearrangement joins TRBV6-6 to TRBJ2-5, with a possible D match to TRBD2 (6 bases). CDR3 size: 13 residues. Between the trimmed V and J ends, which lost 10 bases and 2 bases, there was a span of 14 bases. In germline, CDR1 is MNHNY, CDR2 SVGAGI (reference sequence).

The chain couples TRBV18 to TRBJ1-6; 10 bases fit TRBD1. The V segment lost 4 bases and the J segment 7 bases; nucleotides outside the gene matches: 4. The CDR3 loop spans 15 amino acids. Germline assignment: CDR1 KGHSH and CDR2 LQKENI. The CDR3 DNA sequence: TGTGCCAGCTCACTCCCGGGACAGGGGAATTCACCCCTCCACTTT. Residues: CASSLPGQGNSPLHF.

The chain employs TRBV6-5 and TRBJ2-1, with TRBD2 matching over 12 bases. The junction had 7 bases not matched to a gene; V was cut back by 6 bases and J by 7 bases. Per germline, CDR1 MNHEY and CDR2 SVGAGI. The CDR3 covers 15 residues. The CDR3 here is CASRDPTSGGNEQFF. DNA of the CDR3: TGTGCCAGCAGGGACCCCACTAGCGGGGGGAATGAGCAGTTCTTC.

The chain combines TRBV2 with TRBJ1-2; a weak D match, TRBD1 (5 bases). V was shortened by 6 bases and J by 5 bases, with 16 bases between the two germline ends. Germline values: CDR1 SNHLY, CDR2 FYNNEI. This CDR3 region has 14 residues. The CDR3: CASSDYTGLYGYTF. Here the CDR3 DNA reads TGTGCCAGCAGCGATTATACAGGCCTTTATGGCTACACCTTC.

This clone was picked up one time. CDR3 sequence (DNA): TGTGCCAGCAGCCTCCGGGAAAGGGCCAATGAGCAGTTCTTC. Translation: CASSLRERANEQFF. The chain joins TRBV3-1 (or the pseudogene TRBV3-2) to TRBJ2-1, with a possible D match to TRBD2 (5 bases). In germline, CDR1 is LGHDT, CDR2 YNNKEL (reference sequence). Trimming took off 4 bases at V and 6 bases at J, with 13 bases between the two ends. The CDR3 spans 14 residues.

The rearrangement links TRBV10-1 to TRBJ2-3; 8 positions match TRBD2. CDR3 length: 14 amino acids. CDR1 is WNHNN and CDR2 is SYGVQD in the germline V gene (reference sequence). The V gene end was trimmed by 3 bases and the J gene end by 4 bases; junction bases not matched to a gene: 3. The CDR3 region has the DNA TGCGCCAGCAGTGACCCGGGACTAGCAGATACGCAGTATTTT. Its protein product is CASSDPGLADTQYF.

The chain recombines TRBV9 with TRBJ1-1; D call uncertain. Looked up from germline, CDR1 is SGDLS and CDR2 is YYNGEE. This CDR3 contains 14 residues. Trimming took off 4 bases at V and 2 bases at J, with 12 bases between the two ends. CDR3 sequence reads: CASSPRAGNTEAFF. DNA for the CDR3: TGTGCCAGCAGCCCCCGCGCAGGCAACACTGAAGCTTTCTTT.

The chain couples TRBV5-6 to TRBJ2-7; D is uncertain. Germline V gene sequence: CDR1 SGHDT, CDR2 YYEEEE. The CDR3 extends over 15 amino acids. Trimming took 0 bases from V and 2 from J, leaving 12 bases between them. The CDR3: CASSLVFGSAYEQYF. The CDR3 DNA reads TGTGCCAGCAGCTTGGTGTTCGGGTCCGCCTACGAGCAGTACTTC.

The V gene is TRBV18, the J gene TRBJ2-2; D possibly corresponds to TRBD1 (6 bases). From germline, CDR1 is KGHSH and CDR2 LQKENI. The CDR3 runs to 12 residues. V gave up 8 bases and J gave up 4 bases, with 8 bases separating them. CDR3 DNA: TGTGCCAGCCCAGGGGTCACCGGGGAGCTGTTTTTT. Its translation is CASPGVTGELFF. Full variable domain (rest looked up from reference TRBV18 and TRBJ2-2): NAGVMQNPRHLVRRRGQEARLRCSPMKGHSHVYWYRQLPEEGLKFMVYLQKENIIDESGMPKERFSAEFPKEGPSILRIQQVVRGDSAAYFCASPGVTGELFFGEGSRLTVL.

For this clone: Other DNA sequences of this sample code for an identical CDR3. J is TRBJ1-2 and V is TRBV19; 8 positions agree with TRBD1. The V and J ends lost 6 bases and 4 bases, in that order; junction bases with no gene match: 4. Germline V lookup: CDR1 LNHDA, CDR2 SQIVND (reference sequence). This CDR3 has 13 residues. CDR3 sequence: CASSPGQGYGYTF. CDR3 DNA: TGTGCCAGTAGCCCAGGACAGGGCTATGGCTACACCTTC.

The genes are TRBV9 and TRBJ2-1; 10 bases fit TRBD2. Germline V lookup: CDR1 SGDLS, CDR2 YYNGEE. The CDR3 is 16 residues long. The junction had 4 bases not matched to a gene; V was cut back by 2 bases and J by 2 bases. CDR3 nucleotides: TGTGCCAGCAGCGTTACTAGCGGGGTGCCCTACAATGAGCAGTTCTTC. Translating it yields CASSVTSGVPYNEQFF.

This chain uses TRBV5-1 with TRBJ1-2; D is ambiguous. The V gene lost 0 bases and the J gene lost 4 bases, with 13 bases spanning the gap. Germline V gene data show CDR1 as SGHRS and CDR2 as YFSETQ. The CDR3 spans 15 residues. The CDR3 DNA reads TGCGCCAGCAGCTTGGTGGGAGAGGACCCCTATGGCTACACCTTC. It is translated as CASSLVGEDPYGYTF.

This chain connects TRBV5-1 to TRBJ2-1, with 7 bases lining up with TRBD1. The V and J ends lost 5 bases and 0 bases, in that order; junction bases with no gene match: 11. Germline-derived CDR1 and CDR2 are SGHRS and YFSETQ. CDR3 size: 17 residues. CDR3 residues: CASSGQGVTDSYNEQFF. CDR3 DNA: TGCGCCAGCAGTGGGCAGGGGGTAACCGACTCCTACAATGAGCAGTTCTTC. Using reference TRBV5-1 and TRBJ2-1 for the parts outside the CDR3, the full variable domain is KAGVTQTPRYLIKTRGQQVTLSCSPISGHRSVSWYQQTPGQGLQFLFEYFSETQRNKGNFPGRFSGRQFSNSRSEMNVSTLELGDSALYLCASSGQGVTDSYNEQFFGPGTRLTVL.